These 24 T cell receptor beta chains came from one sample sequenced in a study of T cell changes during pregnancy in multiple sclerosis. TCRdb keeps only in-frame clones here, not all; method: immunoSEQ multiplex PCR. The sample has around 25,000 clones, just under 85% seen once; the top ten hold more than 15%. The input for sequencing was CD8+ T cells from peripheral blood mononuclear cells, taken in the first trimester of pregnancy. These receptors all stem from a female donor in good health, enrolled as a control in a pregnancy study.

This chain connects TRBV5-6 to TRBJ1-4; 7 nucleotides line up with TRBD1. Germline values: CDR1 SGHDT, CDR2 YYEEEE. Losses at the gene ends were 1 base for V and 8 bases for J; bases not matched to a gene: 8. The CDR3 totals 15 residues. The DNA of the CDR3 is TGTGCCAGCAGCTTGTCCGAGACAGGGCGCGAAAAACTGTTTTTT. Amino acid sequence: CASSLSETGREKLFF.

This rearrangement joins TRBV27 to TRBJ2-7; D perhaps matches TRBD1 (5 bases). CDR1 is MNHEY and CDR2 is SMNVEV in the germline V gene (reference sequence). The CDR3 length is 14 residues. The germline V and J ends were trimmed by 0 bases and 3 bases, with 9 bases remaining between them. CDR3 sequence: CASSLSGAIYEQYF. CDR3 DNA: TGTGCCAGCAGTTTATCAGGGGCAATCTACGAGCAGTACTTC.

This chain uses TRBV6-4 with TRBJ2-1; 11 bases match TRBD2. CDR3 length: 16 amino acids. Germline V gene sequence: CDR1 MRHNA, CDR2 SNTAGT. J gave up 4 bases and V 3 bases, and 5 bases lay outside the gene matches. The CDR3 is CASSEDGTSGYNEQFF. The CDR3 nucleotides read TGTGCCAGCAGTGAGGACGGGACTAGCGGTTACAATGAGCAGTTCTTC.

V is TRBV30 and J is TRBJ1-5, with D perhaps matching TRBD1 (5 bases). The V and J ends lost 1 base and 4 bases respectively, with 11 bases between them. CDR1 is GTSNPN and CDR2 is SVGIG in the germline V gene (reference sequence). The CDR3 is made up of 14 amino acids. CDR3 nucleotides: TGTGCCTGGAGTGAGGGGCAGGGAAATCAGCCCCAGCATTTT. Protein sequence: CAWSEGQGNQPQHF.

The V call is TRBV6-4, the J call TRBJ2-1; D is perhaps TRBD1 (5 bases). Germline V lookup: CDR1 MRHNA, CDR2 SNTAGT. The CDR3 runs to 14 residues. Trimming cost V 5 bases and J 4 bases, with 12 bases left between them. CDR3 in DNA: TGTGCCAGCAGTAGGGGCGGAGAGTACAATGAGCAGTTCTTC. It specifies CASSRGGEYNEQFF.

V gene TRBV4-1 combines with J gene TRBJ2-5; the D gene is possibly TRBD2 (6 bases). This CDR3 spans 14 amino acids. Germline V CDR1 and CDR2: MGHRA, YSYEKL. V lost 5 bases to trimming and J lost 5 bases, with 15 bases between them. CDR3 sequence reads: CASSFRLGGETQYF. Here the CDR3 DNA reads TGCGCCAGCAGCTTTCGGTTGGGAGGCGAGACCCAGTACTTC.

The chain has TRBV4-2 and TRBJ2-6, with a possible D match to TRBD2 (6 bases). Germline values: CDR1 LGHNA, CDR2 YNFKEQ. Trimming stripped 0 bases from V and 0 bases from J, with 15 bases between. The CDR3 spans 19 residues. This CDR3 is CASSQDAYGGLSGANVLTF. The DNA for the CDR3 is TGTGCCAGCAGCCAAGACGCCTATGGGGGACTCTCTGGGGCCAACGTCCTGACTTTC.

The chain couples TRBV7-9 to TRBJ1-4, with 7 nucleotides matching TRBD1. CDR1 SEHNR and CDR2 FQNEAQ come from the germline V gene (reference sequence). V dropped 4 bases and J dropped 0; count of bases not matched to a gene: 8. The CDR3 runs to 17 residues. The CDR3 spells CASSSSRQGSTNEKLFF. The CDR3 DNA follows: TGTGCCAGCAGCTCGTCGAGACAGGGATCAACTAATGAAAAACTGTTTTTT.

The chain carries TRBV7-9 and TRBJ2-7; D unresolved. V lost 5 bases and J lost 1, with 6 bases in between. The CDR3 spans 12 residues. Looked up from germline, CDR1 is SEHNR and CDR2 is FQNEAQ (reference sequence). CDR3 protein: CASSTPSYEQYF. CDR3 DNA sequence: TGTGCCAGCAGCACACCTTCCTACGAGCAGTACTTC.

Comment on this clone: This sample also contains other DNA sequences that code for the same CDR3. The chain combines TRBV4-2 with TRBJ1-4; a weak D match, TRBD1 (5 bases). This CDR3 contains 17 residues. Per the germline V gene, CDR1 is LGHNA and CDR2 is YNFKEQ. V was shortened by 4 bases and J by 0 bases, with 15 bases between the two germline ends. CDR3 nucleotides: TGTGCCAGCAGCCCCCGTGAAGGGGCATCAACTAATGAAAAACTGTTTTTT. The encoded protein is CASSPREGASTNEKLFF.

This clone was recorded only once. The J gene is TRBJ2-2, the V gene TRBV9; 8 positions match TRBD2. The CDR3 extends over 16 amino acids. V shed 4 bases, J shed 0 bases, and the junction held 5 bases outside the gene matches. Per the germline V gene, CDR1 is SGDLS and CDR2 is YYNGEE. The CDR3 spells CASSSVAGPNTGELFF. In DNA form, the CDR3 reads TGTGCCAGCAGCAGCGTAGCGGGACCGAACACCGGGGAGCTGTTTTTT.

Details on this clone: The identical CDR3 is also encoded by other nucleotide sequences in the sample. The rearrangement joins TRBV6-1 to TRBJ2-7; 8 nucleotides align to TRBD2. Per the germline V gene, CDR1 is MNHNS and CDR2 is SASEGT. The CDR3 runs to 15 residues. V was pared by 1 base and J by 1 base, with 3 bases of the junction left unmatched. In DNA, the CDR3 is TGTGCCAGCAGTGAAGAAACTAGCGGTTCCTACGAGCAGTACTTC. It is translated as CASSEETSGSYEQYF.

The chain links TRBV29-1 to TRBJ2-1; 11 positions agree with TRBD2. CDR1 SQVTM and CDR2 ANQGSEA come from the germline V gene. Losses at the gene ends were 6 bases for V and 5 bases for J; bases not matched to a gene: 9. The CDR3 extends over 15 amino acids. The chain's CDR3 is CSVREGLADDNEQFF. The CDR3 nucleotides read TGCAGCGTCCGAGAGGGACTAGCGGACGACAATGAGCAGTTCTTC.

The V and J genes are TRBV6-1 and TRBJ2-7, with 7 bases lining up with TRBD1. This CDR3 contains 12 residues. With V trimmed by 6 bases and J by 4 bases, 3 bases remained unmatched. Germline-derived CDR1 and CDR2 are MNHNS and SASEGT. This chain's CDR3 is CASRTGNYEQYF. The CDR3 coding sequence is TGTGCCAGCAGGACAGGGAATTACGAGCAGTACTTC.

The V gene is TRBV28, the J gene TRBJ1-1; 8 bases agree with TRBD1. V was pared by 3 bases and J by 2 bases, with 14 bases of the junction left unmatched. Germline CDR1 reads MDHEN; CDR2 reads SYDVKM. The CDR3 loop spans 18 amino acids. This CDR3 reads CASSFIIVGQAVNTEAFF. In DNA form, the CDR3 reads TGTGCCAGCAGTTTCATCATAGTGGGACAGGCTGTAAACACTGAAGCTTTCTTT.

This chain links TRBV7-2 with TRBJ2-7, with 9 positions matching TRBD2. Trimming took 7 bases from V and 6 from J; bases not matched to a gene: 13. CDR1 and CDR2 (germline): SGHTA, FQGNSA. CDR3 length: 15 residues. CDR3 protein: CASTDIGGGGGEQYF. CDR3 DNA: TGTGCCAGCACCGACATTGGCGGGGGGGGAGGCGAGCAGTACTTC.

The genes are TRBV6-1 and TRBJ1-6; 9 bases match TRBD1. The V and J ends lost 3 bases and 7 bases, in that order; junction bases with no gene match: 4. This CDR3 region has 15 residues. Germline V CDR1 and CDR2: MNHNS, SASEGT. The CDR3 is CASSETGGDNSPLHF. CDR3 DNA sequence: TGTGCCAGCAGTGAGACAGGGGGTGACAATTCACCCCTCCACTTT.

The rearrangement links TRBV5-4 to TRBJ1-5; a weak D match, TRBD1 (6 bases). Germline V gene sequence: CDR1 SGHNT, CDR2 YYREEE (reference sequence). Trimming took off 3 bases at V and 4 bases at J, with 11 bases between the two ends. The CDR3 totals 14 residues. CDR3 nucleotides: TGTGCCAGCAGCTACGGGACACGGAATCAGCCCCAGCATTTT. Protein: CASSYGTRNQPQHF.

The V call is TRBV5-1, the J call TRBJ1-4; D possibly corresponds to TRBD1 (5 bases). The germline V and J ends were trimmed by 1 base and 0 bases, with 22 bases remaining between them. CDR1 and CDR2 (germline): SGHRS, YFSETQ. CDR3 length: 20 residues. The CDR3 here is CASSLSFQGRKRATNEKLFF. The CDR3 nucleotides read TGCGCCAGCAGCTTGAGTTTCCAGGGAAGGAAAAGGGCAACTAATGAAAAACTGTTTTTT.

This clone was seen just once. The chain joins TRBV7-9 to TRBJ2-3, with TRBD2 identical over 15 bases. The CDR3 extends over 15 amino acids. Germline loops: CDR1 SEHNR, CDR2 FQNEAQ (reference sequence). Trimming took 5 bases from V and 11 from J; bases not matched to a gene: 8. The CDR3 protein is CASSTPGTSGGLQYF. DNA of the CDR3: TGTGCCAGCAGCACTCCCGGGACTAGCGGGGGGCTGCAGTATTTT.

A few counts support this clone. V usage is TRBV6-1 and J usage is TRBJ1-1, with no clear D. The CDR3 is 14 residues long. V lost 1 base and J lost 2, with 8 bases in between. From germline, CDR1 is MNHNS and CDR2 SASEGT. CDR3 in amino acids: CASSEGSGNTEAFF. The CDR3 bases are TGTGCCAGCAGTGAAGGTTCAGGAAACACTGAAGCTTTCTTT.

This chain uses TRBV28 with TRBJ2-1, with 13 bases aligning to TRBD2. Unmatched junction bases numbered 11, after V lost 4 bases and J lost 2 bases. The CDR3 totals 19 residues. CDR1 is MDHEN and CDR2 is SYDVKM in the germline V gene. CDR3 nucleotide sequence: TGTGCCAGCAGTTACGGACTAGCGGGAGTTACGACTCCCTACAATGAGCAGTTCTTC. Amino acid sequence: CASSYGLAGVTTPYNEQFF.

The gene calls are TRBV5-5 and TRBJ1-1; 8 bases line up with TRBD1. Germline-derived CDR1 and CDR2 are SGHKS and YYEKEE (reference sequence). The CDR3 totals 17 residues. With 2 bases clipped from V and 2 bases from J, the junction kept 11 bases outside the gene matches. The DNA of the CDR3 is TGTGCCAGCAGCTTCCAGGGGGCTGGTACGTTTAACACTGAAGCTTTCTTT. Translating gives CASSFQGAGTFNTEAFF.

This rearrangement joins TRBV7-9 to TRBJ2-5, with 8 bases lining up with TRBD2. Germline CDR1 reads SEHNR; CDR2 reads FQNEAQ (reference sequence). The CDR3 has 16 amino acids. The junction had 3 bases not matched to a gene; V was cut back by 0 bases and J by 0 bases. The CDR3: CASSLARGGNQETQYF. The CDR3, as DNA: TGTGCCAGCAGCTTAGCACGGGGGGGTAACCAAGAGACCCAGTACTTC.